This TCR beta chain was sequenced during a study of T-cell memory formation after mild COVID-19. General study results and limits: Clones that contracted clustered mainly in CM and EM if CD4+ and in EMRA if CD8+.

TCRdb reprocessed the 5' RACE reads via MiXCR and lists one record per CDR3 protein. This sample yields about 150,000 distinct CDR3 sequences, of which roughly 15% are seen a single time; roughly 14% belongs to the top ten. Regarding this clonotype: Its matching antigen is unknown.

The receptor was isolated from an adult woman who had mild COVID-19 (a few samples of this study predate the infection). Cell type and time point are not known. Source material: PBMCs or a T cell subset sorted from them (not recorded which).

CDR3 bases: TGTGCCAGCAGTTTAGTACCCCAAGAGCAGTTCTTC. Its translation: CASSLVPQEQFF. The V call is TRBV12-3 or TRBV12-4, the J call TRBJ2-1; no clear D gene. The CDR3 is 12 amino acids. The V and J ends lost 1 base and 10 bases respectively, with 8 bases between them.